Given below is one T cell receptor (beta chain) in context. These data are taken from a study of cytomegalovirus exposure and HLA in healthy donors. Germline V lookup: CDR1 SGHTA, CDR2 FQGNSA. V shed 4 bases, J shed 11 bases, and the junction held 6 bases outside the gene matches. This CDR3 has 13 amino acids. It was with 60 Vbeta and 13 Jbeta primers that the PCR ran. Produced via immunoSEQ multiplex PCR; TCRdb's table is partial and in-frame only. In all, the sample yields roughly 73,000 clones. The chain employs TRBV7-2 and TRBJ1-4; 8 bases align to TRBD1. The specimen was PBMCs. The TCR was taken from a female donor in good health and CMV-seropositive. The CDR3 protein is CASSSFDRGKLFF. Written as DNA, the CDR3 is TGTGCCAGCAGCTCCTTCGACAGGGGCAAACTGTTTTTT.